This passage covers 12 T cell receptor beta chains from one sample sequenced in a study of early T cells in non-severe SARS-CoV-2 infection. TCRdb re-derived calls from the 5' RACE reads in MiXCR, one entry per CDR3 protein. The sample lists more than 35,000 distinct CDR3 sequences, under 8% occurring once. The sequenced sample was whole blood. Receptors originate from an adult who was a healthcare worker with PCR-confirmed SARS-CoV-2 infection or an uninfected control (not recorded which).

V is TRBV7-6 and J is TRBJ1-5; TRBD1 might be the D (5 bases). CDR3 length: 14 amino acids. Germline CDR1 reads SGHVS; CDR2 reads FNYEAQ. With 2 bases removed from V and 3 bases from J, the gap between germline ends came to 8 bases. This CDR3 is CASSLIGANQPQHF. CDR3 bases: TGTGCCAGCAGCTTAATAGGGGCCAATCAGCCCCAGCATTTT.

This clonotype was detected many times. The CDR3 protein is CASSQRSGVDFVTDTQYF. DNA for the CDR3: TGTGCCAGCAGCCAAAGGTCCGGGGTTGACTTCGTTACAGATACGCAGTATTTT. The chain joins TRBV14 to TRBJ2-3; D may be TRBD2 (5 bases). CDR1 is SGHDN and CDR2 is FVKESK in the germline V gene. This CDR3 has 18 residues. V lost 2 bases and J 3 bases, leaving 21 bases between the germline ends.

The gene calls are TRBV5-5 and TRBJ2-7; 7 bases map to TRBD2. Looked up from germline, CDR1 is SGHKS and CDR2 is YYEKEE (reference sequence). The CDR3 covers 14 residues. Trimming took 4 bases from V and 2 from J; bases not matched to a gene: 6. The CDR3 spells CASSPGGTTYEQYF. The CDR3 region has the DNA TGTGCCAGCAGCCCCGGGGGGACGACCTACGAGCAGTACTTC.

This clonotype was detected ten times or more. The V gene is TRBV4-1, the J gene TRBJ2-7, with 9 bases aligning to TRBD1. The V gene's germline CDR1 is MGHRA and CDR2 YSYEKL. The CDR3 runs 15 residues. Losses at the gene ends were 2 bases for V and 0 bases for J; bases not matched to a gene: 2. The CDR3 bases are TGCGCCAGCAGCCAACAGACAGGGGGCTCCTACGAGCAGTACTTC. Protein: CASSQQTGGSYEQYF.

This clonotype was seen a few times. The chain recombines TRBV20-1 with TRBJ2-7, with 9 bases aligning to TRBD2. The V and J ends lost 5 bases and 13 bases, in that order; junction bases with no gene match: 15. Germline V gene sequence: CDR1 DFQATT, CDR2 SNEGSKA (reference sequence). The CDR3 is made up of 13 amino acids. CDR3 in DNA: TGCAGTGCTGTCCGACAGCCGGGACTAGCCCCATACTTC. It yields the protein CSAVRQPGLAPYF.

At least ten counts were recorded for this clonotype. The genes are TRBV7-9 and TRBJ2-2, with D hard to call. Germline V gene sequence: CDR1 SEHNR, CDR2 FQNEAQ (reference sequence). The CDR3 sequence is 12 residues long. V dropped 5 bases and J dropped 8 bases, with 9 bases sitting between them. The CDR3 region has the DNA TGTGCCAGCAGCCTCCTTCCAGGGGAGCTGTTTTTT. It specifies CASSLLPGELFF.

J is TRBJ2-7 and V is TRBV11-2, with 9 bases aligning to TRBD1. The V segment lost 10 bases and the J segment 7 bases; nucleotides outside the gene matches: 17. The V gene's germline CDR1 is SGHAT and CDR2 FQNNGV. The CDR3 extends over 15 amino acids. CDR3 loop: CATRDSGTGTWEQYF. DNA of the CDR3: TGTGCCACCCGCGACTCCGGGACAGGGACGTGGGAGCAGTACTTC.

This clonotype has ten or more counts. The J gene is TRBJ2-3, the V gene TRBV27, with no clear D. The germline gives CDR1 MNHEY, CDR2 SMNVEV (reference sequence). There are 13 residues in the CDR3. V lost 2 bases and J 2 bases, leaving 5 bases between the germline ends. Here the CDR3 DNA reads TGTGCCAGCAGTTTAGGCGACACAGATACGCAGTATTTT. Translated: CASSLGDTDTQYF.

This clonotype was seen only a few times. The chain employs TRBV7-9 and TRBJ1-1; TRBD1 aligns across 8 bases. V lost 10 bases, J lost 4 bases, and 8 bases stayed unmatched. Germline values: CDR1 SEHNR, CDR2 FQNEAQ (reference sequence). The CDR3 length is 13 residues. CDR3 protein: CAIRVTGVTEAFF. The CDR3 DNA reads TGTGCCATTCGAGTGACAGGGGTCACTGAAGCTTTCTTT.

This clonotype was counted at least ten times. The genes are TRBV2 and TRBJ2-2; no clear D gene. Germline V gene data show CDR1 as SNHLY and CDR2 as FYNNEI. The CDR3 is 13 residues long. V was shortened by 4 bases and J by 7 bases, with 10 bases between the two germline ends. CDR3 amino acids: CASSGIVLGELFF. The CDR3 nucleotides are TGTGCCAGCAGTGGAATCGTCCTCGGGGAGCTGTTTTTT.

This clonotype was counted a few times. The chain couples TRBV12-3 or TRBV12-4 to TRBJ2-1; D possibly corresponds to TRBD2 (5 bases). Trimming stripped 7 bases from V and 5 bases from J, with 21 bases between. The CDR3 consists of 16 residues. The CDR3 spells CASKGSVSRLNNEQFF. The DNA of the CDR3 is TGTGCCAGCAAGGGTAGCGTTTCTAGACTTAACAATGAGCAGTTCTTC.

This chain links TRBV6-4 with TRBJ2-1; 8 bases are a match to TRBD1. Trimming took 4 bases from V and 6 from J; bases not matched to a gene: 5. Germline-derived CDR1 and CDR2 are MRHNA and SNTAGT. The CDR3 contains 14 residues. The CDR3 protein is CASSASTGGNEQFF. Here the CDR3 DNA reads TGTGCCAGCAGTGCGTCAACAGGGGGCAATGAGCAGTTCTTC.